This passage covers 21 T cell receptor beta chains from one sample sequenced in a study of cytomegalovirus exposure and HLA in healthy donors. The assay was immunoSEQ multiplex PCR, and TCRdb's table has in-frame clones only and misses some. The repertoire consists of about 150,000 clones, with approximately 90% occurring once and the leading ten covering 2.5% to 3%. The sequencing input was PBMCs. Source of these receptors: a man aged 18-30 years in good health and CMV-seronegative.

The V call is TRBV6-6, the J call TRBJ2-1; the D is unclear. V lost 0 bases and J 3 bases, leaving 12 bases between the germline ends. The CDR3 length is 16 residues. The germline CDR1 and CDR2 sequences are MNHNY and SVGAGI (reference sequence). CDR3 loop: CASSYSIRTGYNEQFF. The CDR3 region has the DNA TGTGCCAGCAGTTACTCGATCCGTACGGGCTACAATGAGCAGTTCTTC.

This chain links TRBV28 with TRBJ2-1; TRBD2 agrees at 10 bases. The V and J ends lost 4 bases and 5 bases, in that order; junction bases with no gene match: 11. The V gene's germline CDR1 is MDHEN and CDR2 SYDVKM. The CDR3 covers 17 residues. The CDR3: CASSWGLAGALNNEQFF. CDR3 nucleotides: TGTGCCAGCAGTTGGGGGCTAGCGGGGGCCCTAAACAATGAGCAGTTCTTC.

This chain connects TRBV5-6 to TRBJ1-4, with a tentative D call TRBD1 (5 bases). Germline CDR1 and CDR2: SGHDT and YYEEEE. The CDR3 totals 15 residues. The V and J ends lost 5 bases and 4 bases respectively, with 15 bases between them. Here the CDR3 DNA reads TGTGCCAGCAGTCGACGACAGCTACTTAATGAAAAACTGTTTTTT. Translation gives CASSRRQLLNEKLFF. Together with reference TRBV5-6 and TRBJ1-4, the CDR3 gives the full variable domain: DAGVTQSPTHLIKTRGQQVTLRCSPKSGHDTVSWYQQALGQGPQFIFQYYEEEERQRGNFPDRFSGHQFPNYSSELNVNALLLGDSALYLCASSRRQLLNEKLFFGSGTQLSVL.

DNA of the CDR3: TGTGCCAGTAGTATAGGAGGACAGGGGTGGGACGAGCAGTACTTC. Protein product: CASSIGGQGWDEQYF. The rearrangement links TRBV19 to TRBJ2-7, with 9 bases fitting TRBD1. This CDR3 has 15 residues. V was pared by 1 base and J by 5 bases, with 6 bases of the junction left unmatched. Germline V lookup: CDR1 LNHDA, CDR2 SQIVND (reference sequence).

J is TRBJ2-1 and V is TRBV27; D not certain. The CDR3 loop spans 14 amino acids. Trimming left V 5 bases short and J 10 bases short, with 18 bases between. Germline V lookup: CDR1 MNHEY, CDR2 SMNVEV (reference sequence). CDR3 region: CASSLHGGPKEQFF. CDR3 nucleotides: TGTGCCAGCAGTCTTCATGGTGGGCCTAAAGAGCAGTTCTTC.

The CDR3 DNA reads TGCAGCGTTCGACGGGACTCCTACGAGCAGTACTTC. This codes for CSVRRDSYEQYF. The chain combines TRBV29-1 with TRBJ2-7, with D possibly matching TRBD2 (5 bases). Germline V gene lookup returns CDR1 SQVTM and CDR2 ANQGSEA. V lost 5 bases, J lost 0 bases, and 8 bases lay in between. This CDR3 spans 12 amino acids.

The chain joins TRBV6-1 to TRBJ2-2; D is undetermined. Germline V gives CDR1 MNHNS, CDR2 SASEGT. This CDR3 contains 14 residues. V was cut by 0 bases and J by 2 bases, with 4 bases left in between. This CDR3 is CASSEALNTGELFF. The CDR3 region has the DNA TGTGCCAGCAGTGAAGCCCTAAACACCGGGGAGCTGTTTTTT.

This rearrangement joins TRBV4-2 to TRBJ1-4; 7 bases line up with TRBD1. From germline, CDR1 is LGHNA and CDR2 YNFKEQ. The length of the CDR3 is 14 residues. The V segment lost 6 bases and the J segment 4 bases; nucleotides outside the gene matches: 5. For the CDR3, the DNA is TGTGCCAGCAGTCAGGGACAGCATAATGAAAAACTGTTTTTT. Translating it yields CASSQGQHNEKLFF.

The V call is TRBV11-2, the J call TRBJ2-7, with D possibly matching TRBD2 (7 bases). V lost 5 bases to trimming and J lost 1 base, with 21 bases between them. The germline gives CDR1 SGHAT, CDR2 FQNNGV. The CDR3 sequence is 17 residues long. This CDR3 is CASSKTGLGSGSYEQYF. In DNA, the CDR3 is TGTGCCAGCAGCAAAACAGGGTTAGGTAGCGGGTCCTACGAGCAGTACTTC.

The J gene is TRBJ2-1, the V gene TRBV29-1; D is uncertain. Germline values: CDR1 SQVTM, CDR2 ANQGSEA. This CDR3 has 12 amino acids. V lost 6 bases to trimming and J lost 6 bases, with 12 bases between them. CDR3 sequence reads: CSVLTVSNEQFF. The CDR3 region has the DNA TGCAGCGTCCTAACAGTAAGCAATGAGCAGTTCTTC.

V is TRBV4-1 and J is TRBJ2-5; D may be TRBD2 (5 bases). V lost 4 bases to trimming and J lost 3 bases, with 15 bases between them. The CDR3 runs to 15 residues. Germline lookup yields CDR1 MGHRA and CDR2 YSYEKL. The CDR3 reads CASSLQNWEKETQYF. The CDR3 DNA reads as TGCGCCAGCAGCCTTCAAAACTGGGAGAAAGAGACCCAGTACTTC.

The chain couples TRBV7-6 to TRBJ1-1, with D possibly TRBD1 on 5 matching bases. From germline, CDR1 is SGHVS and CDR2 FNYEAQ. The CDR3 runs 12 residues. V was pared by 5 bases and J by 8 bases, with 12 bases between. In DNA form, the CDR3 reads TGTGCCAGCAGCCCCAATGACAGAGAAGCTTTCTTT. Its translation is CASSPNDREAFF.

About this clone itself: At one of its ends the junction is not consistent with the germline gene, which may arise from a read error. V and J are TRBV7-7 and TRBJ2-5; 15 bases map to TRBD2. CDR1 is SSHAT, CDR2 FNYEAQ, per germline (reference sequence). The CDR3 is made up of 17 amino acids. Here the CDR3 reads CASSPGTSGGRQETQYF. CDR3 nucleotides: TGTGCTAGCAGCCCGGGGACTAGCGGGGGGAGGCAAGAGACCCAGTACTTC.

The V gene is TRBV5-1, the J gene TRBJ1-6; TRBD1 agrees at 7 bases. Germline CDR1 and CDR2: SGHRS and YFSETQ. The CDR3 runs 15 residues. The V gene end was trimmed by 4 bases and the J gene end by 6 bases; junction bases not matched to a gene: 7. The CDR3 DNA is TGCGCCAGCAGCGTAGGGACAGATACTAATTCACCCCTCCACTTT. Protein product: CASSVGTDTNSPLHF.

This clone was picked up one time. CDR3 sequence reads: CSVTSGRKSGEQYF. Written as DNA, the CDR3 is TGCAGCGTTACTAGCGGGAGGAAATCGGGGGAGCAGTACTTC. The chain couples TRBV29-1 to TRBJ2-7; 12 bases map to TRBD2. Germline V gene sequence: CDR1 SQVTM, CDR2 ANQGSEA. J gave up 7 bases and V 5 bases, and 9 bases lay outside the gene matches. This CDR3 has 14 amino acids.

The chain combines TRBV5-1 with TRBJ1-2; TRBD1 aligns across 9 bases. Germline lookup yields CDR1 SGHRS and CDR2 YFSETQ. V lost 4 bases and J lost 2; bases outside the gene matches: 3. CDR3 length: 14 residues. This CDR3 is CASSQGTGNYGYTF. CDR3 DNA: TGCGCCAGCAGCCAAGGGACAGGGAACTATGGCTACACCTTC.

The chain couples TRBV10-1 to TRBJ2-1; maybe TRBD2 (6 bases). Trimming took off 5 bases at V and 8 bases at J, with 10 bases between the two ends. The CDR3 spans 12 residues. Germline lookup yields CDR1 WNHNN and CDR2 SYGVQD (reference sequence). The CDR3 DNA is TGCGCCAGCAGTATCTCGGGGGATGAGCAGTTCTTC. It translates to CASSISGDEQFF.

Remarks on this clone: The junction differs from germline at one of its ends, possibly a read error. V is TRBV27 and J is TRBJ2-7; D is perhaps TRBD2 (6 bases). This CDR3 region has 12 residues. Germline CDR1 is MNHEY and CDR2 is SMNVEV (reference sequence). CDR3 bases: TGTGCCAGCAGTCCCCCAACGGGGGTTTGTGGCTTC. It codes for CASSPPTGVCGF.

The chain recombines TRBV2 with TRBJ2-7; D gene ambiguous. V was trimmed by 10 bases and J by 3 bases, leaving 10 bases between them. This CDR3 comprises 11 residues. The V gene's germline CDR1 is SNHLY and CDR2 FYNNEI. CDR3 loop: CATKIGYEQYF. Here the CDR3 DNA reads TGTGCCACTAAAATTGGCTACGAGCAGTACTTC.

The chain carries TRBV29-1 and TRBJ2-7; 11 bases match TRBD2. The CDR3 is 18 residues long. From germline, CDR1 is SQVTM and CDR2 ANQGSEA. The V segment lost 7 bases and the J segment 4 bases; nucleotides outside the gene matches: 21. This CDR3 is CSAPEVAGGETSRYEQYV. The DNA of the CDR3 is TGCAGCGCCCCGGAGGTAGCGGGGGGGGAAACATCCAGATACGAGCAGTACGTC.

J is TRBJ2-5 and V is TRBV2, with 9 nucleotides matching TRBD1. CDR1 SNHLY and CDR2 FYNNEI come from the germline V gene. V trimming: 5 bases; J trimming: 5 bases; junction bases outside the gene matches: 6. The CDR3 loop spans 14 amino acids. CDR3 nucleotides: TGTGCCAGCAGTACCTATGGACAGGGGGAGACCCAGTACTTC. It specifies CASSTYGQGETQYF.